The 32 T cell receptor beta chains below were found in one sample sequenced in a study of blood T cell repertoires in COVID-19. Some clones are missing from TCRdb's copy, which holds only in-frame ones; the method was immunoSEQ multiplex PCR. The sample lists 150,000 or so clones; 80% were seen once. Sequences were obtained from PBMCs or T cells enriched from blood (not recorded which). These receptors were taken from a man aged 35 to 55 who had recovered from COVID-19.

J is TRBJ1-4 and V is TRBV5-1; 9 bases line up with TRBD1. Germline V lookup: CDR1 SGHRS, CDR2 YFSETQ. The CDR3 runs 13 residues. V lost 5 bases, J lost 8 bases, and 4 bases stayed unmatched. As DNA, the CDR3 is TGCGCCAGCAGGGGACAGGGTCAAGAAAAACTGTTTTTT. This translates into CASRGQGQEKLFF.

This chain joins TRBV3-1 (or the pseudogene TRBV3-2) and TRBJ2-1, with TRBD2 matching 11 bases. Germline V lookup: CDR1 LGHDT, CDR2 YNNKEL (reference sequence). V dropped 0 bases and J dropped 2; count of bases not matched to a gene: 12. The CDR3 runs to 20 residues. In nucleotides, the CDR3 is TGTGCCAGCAGCCAAGAATCTATATTTAGCGGGGGGGCACCCTACAATGAGCAGTTCTTC. Translated, it gives CASSQESIFSGGAPYNEQFF.

This chain links TRBV7-7 with TRBJ2-5, with TRBD2 identical over 13 bases. Looked up from germline, CDR1 is SSHAT and CDR2 is FNYEAQ (reference sequence). V lost 5 bases to trimming and J lost 6 bases; unmatched junction nucleotides: 6. The CDR3 length is 15 residues. The DNA for the CDR3 is TGTGCCAGCAGCCCAGGACTAGCGGGGGAGAAGACCCAGTACTTC. It is translated as CASSPGLAGEKTQYF.

V and J are TRBV2 and TRBJ1-5; 10 nucleotides align to TRBD1. J was trimmed by 4 bases and V by 3 bases; bases with no gene match: 6. Germline loops: CDR1 SNHLY, CDR2 FYNNEI. The CDR3 totals 16 residues. The DNA for the CDR3 is TGTGCCAGCAGTGAGGCGACAGGGGGCGGGAATCAGCCCCAGCATTTT. Translating it yields CASSEATGGGNQPQHF.

This clone was seen just once. This chain connects TRBV30 to TRBJ1-6; no firm D call. CDR1 and CDR2 from the germline V gene are GTSNPN and SVGIG (reference sequence). Trimming stripped 5 bases from V and 6 bases from J, with 11 bases between. The CDR3 totals 13 residues. The DNA of the CDR3 is TGTGCCTGGCGTCGACGGGGTAATTCACCCCTCCACTTT. This translates into CAWRRRGNSPLHF.

This chain links TRBV5-1 with TRBJ2-7; possibly TRBD2 for D (6 bases). The CDR3 is made up of 17 amino acids. Per germline, CDR1 SGHRS and CDR2 YFSETQ. V shed 3 bases and J shed 5 bases, with 24 bases lying between them. The CDR3 DNA reads as TGCGCCAGCAGCTGGGGACTCACCTCCCCTAGGACCCACGAGCAGTACTTC. Amino acid sequence: CASSWGLTSPRTHEQYF.

V is TRBV3-1 (or the pseudogene TRBV3-2) and J is TRBJ1-6, with TRBD1 matching over 8 bases. The germline CDR1 and CDR2 sequences are LGHDT and YNNKEL (reference sequence). The junction had 12 bases not matched to a gene; V was cut back by 4 bases and J by 7 bases. The CDR3 sequence is 17 residues long. The CDR3 reads CASSRGAVTGENSPLHF. CDR3 DNA: TGTGCCAGCAGCCGGGGGGCTGTGACAGGGGAGAATTCACCCCTCCACTTT.

The V gene is TRBV2, the J gene TRBJ2-3, with 11 positions matching TRBD2. V was clipped by 7 bases and J by 1 base; unmatched bases: 10. Germline CDR1 is SNHLY and CDR2 is FYNNEI. CDR3 length: 17 residues. The CDR3 loop is CASTPNLAGGGTDTQYF. Written as DNA, the CDR3 is TGTGCCAGCACCCCAAATCTAGCGGGGGGAGGCACAGATACGCAGTATTTT.

This clone was seen a handful of times. The V and J genes are TRBV3-1 (or the pseudogene TRBV3-2) and TRBJ1-3; D is perhaps TRBD1 (5 bases). This CDR3 contains 14 residues. The germline gives CDR1 LGHDT, CDR2 YNNKEL (reference sequence). The V end lost 4 bases, the J end lost 4 bases, and 11 bases lay between the germline ends. Here the CDR3 reads CASSRRDRGNTIYF. The CDR3 DNA reads TGTGCCAGCAGCCGCCGAGACAGAGGAAACACCATATATTTT.

The CDR3 reads CASSLSGGAEETQYF. In nucleotides, the CDR3 is TGTGCCAGCAGCTTAAGCGGGGGGGCCGAAGAGACCCAGTACTTC. This chain links TRBV7-3 with TRBJ2-5, with 9 bases lining up with TRBD2. The length of the CDR3 is 15 residues. The V segment lost 1 base and the J segment 3 bases; nucleotides outside the gene matches: 3. Germline V CDR1 and CDR2: SGHTA, FQGTGA.

The V gene is TRBV6-1, the J gene TRBJ1-5; a weak D match, TRBD1 (5 bases). Trimming took off 4 bases at V and 6 bases at J, with 19 bases between the two ends. The CDR3 runs to 16 residues. Germline assignment: CDR1 MNHNS and CDR2 SASEGT. In nucleotides, the CDR3 is TGTGCCAGCAGTGCCCCCGTGGGGGGGATCGGTCAGCCCCAGCATTTT. It specifies CASSAPVGGIGQPQHF.

The rearrangement uses TRBV7-6 and TRBJ2-7, with D perhaps TRBD1 (6 bases). V was trimmed by 5 bases and J by 1 base, leaving 12 bases between them. Looked up from germline, CDR1 is SGHVS and CDR2 is FNYEAQ. The CDR3 runs 14 residues. CDR3 residues: CASSTPTGSYEQYF. The CDR3 nucleotides are TGTGCCAGCAGCACGCCGACAGGTTCCTACGAGCAGTACTTC.

The CDR3 DNA reads as TGTGCCAGCAGCTCCTACAGGGTCGGCACTGAAGCTTTCTTT. This gives the protein CASSSYRVGTEAFF. V usage is TRBV7-2 and J usage is TRBJ1-1; D is possibly TRBD1 (6 bases). Germline V CDR1 and CDR2: SGHTA, FQGNSA. The CDR3 consists of 14 residues. Trimming shortened V by 4 bases and J by 4 bases, and 13 bases separated the two germline ends. Together with reference TRBV7-2 and TRBJ1-1, the CDR3 gives the full variable domain: GAGVSQSPSNKVTEKGKDVELRCDPISGHTALYWYRQSLGQGLEFLIYFQGNSAPDKSGLPSDRFSAERTGGSVSTLTIQRTQQEDSAVYLCASSSYRVGTEAFFGQGTRLTVV.

The chain links TRBV7-8 to TRBJ1-1; weak D call: TRBD1 (6 bases). This CDR3 has 14 amino acids. Germline assignment: CDR1 SGHVS and CDR2 FQNEAQ. Trimming cost V 8 bases and J 1 base, with 14 bases left between them. Here the CDR3 DNA reads TGTGCCAGCCAAGAGGGGGGGGCGAACACTGAAGCTTTCTTT. It is translated as CASQEGGANTEAFF.

The chain is built from TRBV7-2 and TRBJ2-3, with 7 positions matching TRBD2. J was trimmed by 0 bases and V by 2 bases; bases with no gene match: 5. Germline V CDR1 and CDR2: SGHTA, FQGNSA. This CDR3 comprises 16 residues. This CDR3 is CASSLMGRGSTDTQYF. CDR3 in DNA: TGTGCCAGCAGCTTAATGGGGCGGGGGAGCACAGATACGCAGTATTTT. Using reference TRBV7-2 and TRBJ2-3 for the parts outside the CDR3, the full variable domain is GAGVSQSPSNKVTEKGKDVELRCDPISGHTALYWYRQSLGQGLEFLIYFQGNSAPDKSGLPSDRFSAERTGGSVSTLTIQRTQQEDSAVYLCASSLMGRGSTDTQYFGPGTRLTVL.

The V gene is TRBV11-2, the J gene TRBJ2-3; 9 bases are a match to TRBD2. The junction had 8 bases not matched to a gene; V was cut back by 10 bases and J by 3 bases. The CDR3 covers 14 residues. Germline assignment: CDR1 SGHAT and CDR2 FQNNGV. CDR3 in DNA: TGTGCCACCAAGATAGCGGGGGCAACAGATACGCAGTATTTT. It specifies CATKIAGATDTQYF.

The rearrangement links TRBV30 to TRBJ2-5, with 7 bases identical to TRBD1. This CDR3 spans 15 amino acids. Germline values: CDR1 GTSNPN, CDR2 SVGIG (reference sequence). The V gene end was trimmed by 1 base and the J gene end by 7 bases; junction bases not matched to a gene: 12. This CDR3 reads CAWSDPRGQRRTQYF. The DNA for the CDR3 is TGTGCCTGGAGTGACCCCCGGGGACAGCGGAGGACCCAGTACTTC. The entire variable domain, with the rest obtained from reference TRBV30 and TRBJ2-5, is as follows: SQTIHQWPATLVQPVGSPLSLECTVEGTSNPNLYWYRQAAGRGLQLLFYSVGIGQISSEVPQNLSASRPQDRQFILSSKKLLLSDSGFYLCAWSDPRGQRRTQYFGPGTRLLVL.

V and J are TRBV9 and TRBJ1-1, with D maybe TRBD1 (6 bases). Germline V CDR1 and CDR2: SGDLS, YYNGEE. The CDR3 runs to 13 residues. V lost 4 bases and J lost 6, with 13 bases in between. DNA of the CDR3: TGTGCCAGCAGCCCCAGGGGCGATGCTGAAGCTTTCTTT. Protein: CASSPRGDAEAFF.

The rearrangement joins TRBV7-9 to TRBJ1-2, with unresolved D. The germline V and J ends were trimmed by 2 bases and 6 bases, with 10 bases remaining between them. This CDR3 has 13 amino acids. Germline V gene lookup returns CDR1 SEHNR and CDR2 FQNEAQ (reference sequence). CDR3 amino acids: CASSLMGSDGYTF. DNA for the CDR3: TGTGCCAGCAGCTTAATGGGGAGCGATGGCTACACCTTC.

The chain carries TRBV5-1 and TRBJ2-7; 8 nucleotides align to TRBD1. The CDR3 length is 13 residues. V shed 4 bases, J shed 11 bases, and the junction held 11 bases outside the gene matches. Germline CDR1 SGHRS, CDR2 YFSETQ. The chain's CDR3 is CASSPTGGDRKYV. CDR3 DNA: TGCGCCAGCAGCCCCACGGGTGGGGACAGGAAGTACGTC.

The chain recombines TRBV10-2 with TRBJ2-3; 9 bases are a match to TRBD2. The CDR3 is 16 amino acids. Germline V gene sequence: CDR1 WSHSY, CDR2 SAAADI. The V gene end was trimmed by 5 bases and the J gene end by 0 bases; junction bases not matched to a gene: 6. The CDR3 protein is CASSPSGGPSTDTQYF. In DNA, the CDR3 is TGCGCCAGCAGTCCAAGCGGGGGGCCAAGCACAGATACGCAGTATTTT.

J is TRBJ1-1 and V is TRBV18; 7 nucleotides line up with TRBD1. The CDR3 runs to 16 residues. From germline, CDR1 is KGHSH and CDR2 LQKENI. After removal of 5 bases from V and 0 bases from J, the junction contained 9 bases not matched to a gene. The CDR3 DNA sequence: TGTGCCAGCTCAGCTCTCCGGGACAGCATGAACACTGAAGCTTTCTTT. Translation: CASSALRDSMNTEAFF.

The chain has TRBV27 and TRBJ1-1, with 8 nucleotides matching TRBD1. The V gene's germline CDR1 is MNHEY and CDR2 SMNVEV (reference sequence). With 2 bases clipped from V and 5 bases from J, the junction kept 13 bases outside the gene matches. The CDR3 totals 17 residues. The CDR3 DNA sequence: TGTGCCAGCAGTTTAGGGGAGGCGCAGGGGGCTAAAACTGAAGCTTTCTTT. This encodes CASSLGEAQGAKTEAFF.

The chain joins TRBV27 to TRBJ2-1; 12 nucleotides align to TRBD2. After removal of 3 bases from V and 4 bases from J, the junction contained 4 bases not matched to a gene. Germline V gives CDR1 MNHEY, CDR2 SMNVEV (reference sequence). The CDR3 runs to 16 residues. The CDR3 sequence: CASSLLTSGGYNEQFF. Written as DNA, the CDR3 is TGTGCCAGCAGTTTGCTTACTAGCGGGGGGTACAATGAGCAGTTCTTC.

V gene TRBV6-5 combines with J gene TRBJ2-2; 7 nucleotides agree with TRBD1. V lost 5 bases to trimming and J lost 4 bases; unmatched junction nucleotides: 4. The CDR3 covers 14 residues. The germline V gene has CDR1 MNHEY and CDR2 SVGAGI. CDR3 sequence (DNA): TGTGCCAGCAGTCGGGACAGTCTCACCGGGGAGCTGTTTTTT. Its protein product is CASSRDSLTGELFF.

This chain connects TRBV7-3 to TRBJ2-1, with D unresolved. Trimming stripped 4 bases from V and 5 bases from J, with 12 bases between. This CDR3 has 14 residues. Germline values: CDR1 SGHTA, CDR2 FQGTGA. The CDR3 DNA reads TGTGCCAGCAGCTCTTCCTACAGAGACAATGAGCAGTTCTTC. Translation gives CASSSSYRDNEQFF.

The gene calls are TRBV29-1 and TRBJ1-1, with 8 bases aligning to TRBD1. The CDR3 is made up of 14 amino acids. Germline loops: CDR1 SQVTM, CDR2 ANQGSEA. J gave up 1 base and V 7 bases, and 8 bases lay outside the gene matches. CDR3 protein: CSARPGQANTEAFF. CDR3 nucleotide sequence: TGCAGCGCCAGGCCGGGACAGGCGAACACTGAAGCTTTCTTT.

The CDR3 here is CASSVGAPGTGELFF. The CDR3 coding sequence is TGTGCCAGCAGCGTTGGGGCCCCCGGGACCGGGGAGCTGTTTTTT. The chain couples TRBV7-2 to TRBJ2-2, with a tentative D call TRBD1 (5 bases). V lost 5 bases, J lost 5 bases, and 15 bases lay in between. Germline CDR1 SGHTA, CDR2 FQGNSA. This CDR3 has 15 residues.

The chain combines TRBV3-1 (or the pseudogene TRBV3-2) with TRBJ1-4; 7 positions agree with TRBD1. The CDR3 extends over 15 amino acids. Germline CDR1 reads LGHDT; CDR2 reads YNNKEL (reference sequence). The trim removed 3 bases at V and 8 bases at J, leaving 9 bases unmatched. CDR3 DNA: TGTGCCAGCAGCCACGCAGACAGGGATAACGAAAAACTGTTTTTT. Encoded protein: CASSHADRDNEKLFF.

CDR3 in amino acids: CASSKVNWDQGRTGGYTF. DNA for the CDR3: TGTGCCAGCAGCAAAGTGAATTGGGACCAGGGGAGGACAGGTGGCTACACCTTC. The V gene is TRBV21-1, the J gene TRBJ1-2; the D call TRBD1 from the table was never checked on the DNA. TRBV21-1 is annotated as a pseudogene. The CDR3 sequence is 18 residues long.

The chain uses TRBV7-2 and TRBJ2-3, with D maybe TRBD2 (6 bases). This CDR3 comprises 14 residues. CDR1 and CDR2 from the germline V gene are SGHTA and FQGNSA. V shed 0 bases and J shed 6 bases, with 10 bases lying between them. The CDR3: CASSLAGLADTQYF. The CDR3, as DNA: TGTGCCAGCAGCTTAGCGGGACTTGCGGATACGCAGTATTTT.

V usage is TRBV27 and J usage is TRBJ1-2; D is possibly TRBD1 (6 bases). Germline CDR1 MNHEY, CDR2 SMNVEV (reference sequence). CDR3 length: 16 residues. The V end lost 0 bases, the J end lost 6 bases, and 17 bases lay between the germline ends. The CDR3 DNA is TGTGCCAGCAGTTTATCCGAAAATCCAAGGACAGATGGCTACACCTTC. Translating gives CASSLSENPRTDGYTF.